A single sample gave rise to the 8 T cell receptor beta chains below, sequenced in a study of T-cell memory formation after mild COVID-19. TCRdb redid the calling of the 5' RACE reads with MiXCR, one entry per CDR3 protein. The top ten hold around 13% of the sample, which has 350,000 to 500,000 distinct CDR3 sequences, about a quarter seen once. Source material: PBMCs or a T cell subset sorted from them (not recorded which). The origin of the receptors is an adult woman who had mild COVID-19 (a few samples of this study predate the infection). Cell type and time point are not known.

The chain recombines TRBV27 with TRBJ1-2, with TRBD1 matching 7 bases. J lost 2 bases, V lost 5 bases, and 8 bases had no gene match. CDR3 size: 15 residues. Germline CDR1 MNHEY, CDR2 SMNVEV (reference sequence). The CDR3 protein is CASSPWDSPNYGYTF. DNA for the CDR3: TGTGCCAGCAGTCCGTGGGACAGTCCGAACTATGGCTACACCTTC.

The chain is built from TRBV20-1 and TRBJ2-2, with D perhaps matching TRBD1 (6 bases). Germline values: CDR1 DFQATT, CDR2 SNEGSKA (reference sequence). V dropped 4 bases and J dropped 6 bases, with 18 bases sitting between them. This CDR3 comprises 15 residues. The CDR3 here is CSAKSPGQRAGELFF. The CDR3 DNA follows: TGCAGTGCTAAGTCTCCGGGACAAAGGGCCGGGGAGCTGTTTTTT.

This chain joins TRBV9 and TRBJ1-1; D call uncertain. CDR3 length: 15 amino acids. The V end was cut by 0 bases, the J end by 0 bases, with 9 bases between. Germline V gene sequence: CDR1 SGDLS, CDR2 YYNGEE. CDR3 DNA: TGTGCCAGCAGCGTAGCGGGGTCAATGAACACTGAAGCTTTCTTT. This encodes CASSVAGSMNTEAFF.

The V call is TRBV6-6, the J call TRBJ1-1; 8 nucleotides align to TRBD1. CDR1 MNHNY and CDR2 SVGAGI come from the germline V gene (reference sequence). J lost 6 bases, V lost 5 bases, and 11 bases had no gene match. The CDR3 covers 15 residues. The CDR3 DNA reads as TGTGCCAGCAGTCCCGGACAGGGCCTAGTAGCTGAAGCTTTCTTT. Translating it yields CASSPGQGLVAEAFF.

The J gene is TRBJ2-3, the V gene TRBV7-3, with 7 bases that match TRBD1. This CDR3 has 16 residues. V lost 2 bases to trimming and J lost 2 bases; unmatched junction nucleotides: 7. Germline CDR1 and CDR2: SGHTA and FQGTGA. CDR3 amino acids: CASSLGVRGNTDTQYF. The CDR3 DNA follows: TGTGCCAGCAGCTTAGGTGTCAGGGGGAACACAGATACGCAGTATTTT.

This clonotype turned up a few times. The chain recombines TRBV20-1 with TRBJ2-1, with 14 bases that match TRBD2. V was pared by 3 bases and J by 8 bases, with 9 bases of the junction left unmatched. CDR3 size: 16 residues. CDR1 is DFQATT, CDR2 SNEGSKA, per germline (reference sequence). CDR3 sequence (DNA): TGCAGTGCTAGTATGAGACTAGCGGGGGGGATCGATGAGCAGTTCTTC. It specifies CSASMRLAGGIDEQFF.

A few counts support this clonotype. The chain couples TRBV7-9 to TRBJ2-1; D is ambiguous. V lost 5 bases and J lost 9, with 17 bases in between. Germline CDR1 reads SEHNR; CDR2 reads FQNEAQ (reference sequence). This CDR3 has 14 amino acids. CDR3 bases: TGTGCCAGCAGCCTCTCGGGCCCGGTCGGTGAGCAGTTCTTC. It yields the protein CASSLSGPVGEQFF.

The CDR3 bases are TGCGCCAGCAGCTTGTATGGGGGCCCGGACAATGAGCAGTTCTTC. This translates into CASSLYGGPDNEQFF. The V gene is TRBV5-1, the J gene TRBJ2-1; D may be TRBD1 (6 bases). Germline CDR1 and CDR2: SGHRS and YFSETQ. The CDR3 consists of 15 residues. Between the trimmed V and J ends, which lost 1 base and 5 bases, there was a span of 13 bases.